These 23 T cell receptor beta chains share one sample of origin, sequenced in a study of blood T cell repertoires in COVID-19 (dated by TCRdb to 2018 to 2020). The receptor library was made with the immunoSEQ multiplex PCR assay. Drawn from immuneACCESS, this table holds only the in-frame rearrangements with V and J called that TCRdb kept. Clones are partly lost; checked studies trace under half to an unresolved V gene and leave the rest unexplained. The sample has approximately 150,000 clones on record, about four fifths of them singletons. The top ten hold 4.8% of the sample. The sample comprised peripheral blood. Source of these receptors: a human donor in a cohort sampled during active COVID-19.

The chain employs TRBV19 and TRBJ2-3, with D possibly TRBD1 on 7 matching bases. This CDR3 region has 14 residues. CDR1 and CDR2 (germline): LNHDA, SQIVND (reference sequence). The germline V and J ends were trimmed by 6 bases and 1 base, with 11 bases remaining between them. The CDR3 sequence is CASRQGGGTDTQYF. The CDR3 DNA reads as TGTGCCAGTAGGCAGGGGGGAGGCACAGATACGCAGTATTTT.

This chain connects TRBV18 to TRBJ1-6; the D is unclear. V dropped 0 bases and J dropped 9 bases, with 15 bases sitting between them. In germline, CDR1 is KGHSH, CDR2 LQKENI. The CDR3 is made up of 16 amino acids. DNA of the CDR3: TGTGCCAGCTCACCACCGCAAGCACCATCGCCTTCACCCCTCCACTTT. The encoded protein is CASSPPQAPSPSPLHF.

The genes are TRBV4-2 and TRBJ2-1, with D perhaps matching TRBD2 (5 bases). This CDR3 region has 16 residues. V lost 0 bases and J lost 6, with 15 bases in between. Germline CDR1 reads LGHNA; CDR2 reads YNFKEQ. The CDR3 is CASSQDLAHATNEQFF. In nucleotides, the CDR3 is TGTGCCAGCAGCCAAGATCTAGCTCACGCGACCAATGAGCAGTTCTTC.

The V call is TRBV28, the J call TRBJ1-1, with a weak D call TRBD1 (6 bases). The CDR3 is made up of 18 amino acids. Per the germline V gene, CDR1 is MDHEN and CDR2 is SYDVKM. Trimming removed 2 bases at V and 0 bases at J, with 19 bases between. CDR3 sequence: CASSLIGRGHTMNTEAFF. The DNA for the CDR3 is TGTGCCAGCAGTTTAATTGGAAGGGGACATACGATGAACACTGAAGCTTTCTTT.

In DNA form, the CDR3 reads TGTGCCACCTCATGGGACAAAGGCAATGAAAAACTGTTTTTT. This translates into CATSWDKGNEKLFF. The rearrangement joins TRBV10-3 to TRBJ1-4, with D possibly matching TRBD1 (6 bases). This CDR3 contains 14 residues. Germline loops: CDR1 ENHRY, CDR2 SYGVKD. With 10 bases removed from V and 5 bases from J, the gap between germline ends came to 17 bases.

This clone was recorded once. The CDR3 nucleotides read TGTGCCAGCAGTTACAGGGGAAGGACTGAAGCTTTCTTT. Its translation: CASSYRGRTEAFF. The gene calls are TRBV7-2 and TRBJ1-1; 7 bases map to TRBD1. CDR1 SGHTA and CDR2 FQGNSA come from the germline V gene. Germline trimming cut 6 bases from V and 5 bases from J; bases unmatched to any gene: 6. This CDR3 spans 13 amino acids.

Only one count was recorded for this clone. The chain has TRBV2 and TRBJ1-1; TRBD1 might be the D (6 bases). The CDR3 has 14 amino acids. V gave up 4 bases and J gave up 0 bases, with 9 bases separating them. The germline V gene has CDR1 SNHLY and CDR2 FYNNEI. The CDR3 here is CASSAGVMNTEAFF. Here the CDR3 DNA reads TGTGCCAGCAGTGCAGGGGTAATGAACACTGAAGCTTTCTTT.

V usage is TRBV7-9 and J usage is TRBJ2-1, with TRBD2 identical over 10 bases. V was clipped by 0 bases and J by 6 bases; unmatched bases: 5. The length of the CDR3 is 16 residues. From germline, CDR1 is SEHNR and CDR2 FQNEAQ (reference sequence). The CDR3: CASSLAGGLATNEQFF. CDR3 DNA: TGTGCCAGCAGCTTAGCGGGGGGACTAGCGACCAATGAGCAGTTCTTC.

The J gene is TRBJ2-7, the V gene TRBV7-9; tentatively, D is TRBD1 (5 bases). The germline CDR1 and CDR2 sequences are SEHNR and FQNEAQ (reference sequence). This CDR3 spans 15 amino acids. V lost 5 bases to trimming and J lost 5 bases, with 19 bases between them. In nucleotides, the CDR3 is TGTGCCAGCAGCGTACACCGCAGGGAAGGGGACGAGCAGTACTTC. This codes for CASSVHRREGDEQYF.

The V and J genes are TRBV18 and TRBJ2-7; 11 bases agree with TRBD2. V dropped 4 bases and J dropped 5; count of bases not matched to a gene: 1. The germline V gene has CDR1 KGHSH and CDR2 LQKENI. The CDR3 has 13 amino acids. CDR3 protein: CASSLGLADEQYF. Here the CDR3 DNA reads TGTGCCAGCTCACTGGGACTAGCGGACGAGCAGTACTTC.

The CDR3 coding sequence is TGTGCCAGCAGTGAATTGAGGCCCGACACTGAAGCTTTCTTT. Translated, it gives CASSELRPDTEAFF. The chain recombines TRBV25-1 with TRBJ1-1; no clear D gene. V dropped 1 base and J dropped 3 bases, with 9 bases sitting between them. The CDR3 runs 14 residues. The germline V gene encodes CDR1 MGHDK and CDR2 SYGVNS.

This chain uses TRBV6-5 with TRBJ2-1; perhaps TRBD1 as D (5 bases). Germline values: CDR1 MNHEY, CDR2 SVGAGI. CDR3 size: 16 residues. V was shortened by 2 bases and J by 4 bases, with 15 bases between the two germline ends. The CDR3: CASSYGANPSYNEQFF. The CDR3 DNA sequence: TGTGCCAGCAGTTACGGGGCAAACCCCTCGTACAATGAGCAGTTCTTC.

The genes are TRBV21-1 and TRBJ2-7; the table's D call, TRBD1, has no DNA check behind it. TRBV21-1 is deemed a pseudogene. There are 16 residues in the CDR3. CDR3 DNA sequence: TGTGCCAGCAGCAAAGTCCGGAGGACAGCGCCCTACGAGCAGTACTTC. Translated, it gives CASSKVRRTAPYEQYF.

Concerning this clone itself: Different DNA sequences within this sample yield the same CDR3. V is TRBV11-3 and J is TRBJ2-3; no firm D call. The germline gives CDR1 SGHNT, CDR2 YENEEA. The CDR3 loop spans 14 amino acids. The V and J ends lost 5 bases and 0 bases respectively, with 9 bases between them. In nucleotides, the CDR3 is TGTGCCAGCAGCCCCGGAGCTAGCACAGATACGCAGTATTTT. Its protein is CASSPGASTDTQYF.

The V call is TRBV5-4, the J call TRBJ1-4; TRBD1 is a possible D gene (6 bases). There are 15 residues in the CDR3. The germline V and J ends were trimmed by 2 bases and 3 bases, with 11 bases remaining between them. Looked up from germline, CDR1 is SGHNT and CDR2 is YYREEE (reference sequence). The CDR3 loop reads CASSFLAGANEKLFF. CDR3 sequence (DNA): TGTGCCAGCAGCTTCCTCGCAGGGGCTAATGAAAAACTGTTTTTT.

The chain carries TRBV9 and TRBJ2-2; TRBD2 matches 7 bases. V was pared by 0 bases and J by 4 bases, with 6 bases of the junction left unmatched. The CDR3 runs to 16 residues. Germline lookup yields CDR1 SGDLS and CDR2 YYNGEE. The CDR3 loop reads CASSVAGSGSTGELFF. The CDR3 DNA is TGTGCCAGCAGCGTAGCCGGTAGCGGGTCCACCGGGGAGCTGTTTTTT.

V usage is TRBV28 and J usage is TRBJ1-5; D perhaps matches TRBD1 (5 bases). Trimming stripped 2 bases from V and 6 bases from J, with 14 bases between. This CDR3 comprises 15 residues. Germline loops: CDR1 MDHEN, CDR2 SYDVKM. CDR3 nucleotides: TGTGCCAGCAGTTTAGGGGGGTCGTTAGTTCAGCCCCAGCATTTT. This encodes CASSLGGSLVQPQHF.

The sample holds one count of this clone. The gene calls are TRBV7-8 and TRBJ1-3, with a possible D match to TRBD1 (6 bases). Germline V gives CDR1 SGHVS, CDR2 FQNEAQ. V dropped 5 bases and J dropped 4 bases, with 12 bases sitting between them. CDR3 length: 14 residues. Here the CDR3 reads CASSPIGQGNTIYF. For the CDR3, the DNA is TGTGCCAGCAGCCCCATCGGACAGGGAAACACCATATATTTT.

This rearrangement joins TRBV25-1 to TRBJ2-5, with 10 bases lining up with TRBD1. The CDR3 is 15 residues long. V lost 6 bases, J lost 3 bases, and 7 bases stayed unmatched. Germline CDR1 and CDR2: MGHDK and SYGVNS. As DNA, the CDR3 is TGTGCCAGCAGACCCCACGGGACAGGGGAAGAGACCCAGTACTTC. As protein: CASRPHGTGEETQYF.

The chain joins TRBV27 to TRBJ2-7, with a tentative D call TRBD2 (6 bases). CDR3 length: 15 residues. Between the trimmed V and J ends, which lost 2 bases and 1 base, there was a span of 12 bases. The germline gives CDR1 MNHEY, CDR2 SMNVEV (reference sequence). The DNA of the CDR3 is TGTGCCAGCAGTTTACTAGAGGGGACTTCCTACGAGCAGTACTTC. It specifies CASSLLEGTSYEQYF.

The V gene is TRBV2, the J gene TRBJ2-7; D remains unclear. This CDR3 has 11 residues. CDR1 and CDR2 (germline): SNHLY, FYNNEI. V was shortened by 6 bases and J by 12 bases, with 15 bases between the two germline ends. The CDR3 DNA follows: TGTGCCAGCAGGGCTGGTCCCCCCTTGTACGTC. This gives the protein CASRAGPPLYV.

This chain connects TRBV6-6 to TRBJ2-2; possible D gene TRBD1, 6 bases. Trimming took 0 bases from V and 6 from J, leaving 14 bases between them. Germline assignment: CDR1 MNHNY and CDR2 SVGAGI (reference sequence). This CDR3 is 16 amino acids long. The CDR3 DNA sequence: TGTGCCAGCAGTTACTCGACCGTGGGGGCCGCCGGGGAGCTGTTTTTT. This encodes CASSYSTVGAAGELFF.

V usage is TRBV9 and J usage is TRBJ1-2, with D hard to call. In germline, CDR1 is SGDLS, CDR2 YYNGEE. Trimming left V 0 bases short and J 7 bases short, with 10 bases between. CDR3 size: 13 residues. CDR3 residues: CASSVVSGAGYTF. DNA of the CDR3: TGTGCCAGCAGCGTAGTAAGTGGAGCTGGCTACACCTTC.